A selection of T cell receptor beta chains follows, all from one sample in a study of blood T cell repertoires in COVID-19. Sequencing was performed with immunoSEQ multiplex PCR; in TCRdb, only in-frame clones are kept and a portion is missing. The table lists 180,000 or so clones, 84% of them singletons. The sequenced sample was peripheral blood. All receptors derive from a woman in her 70s with COVID-19, enrolled during active disease. Both conserved end residues are part of each CDR3. D genes are given only for firm matches. The size field is filled for only some rows; it gives once, few, many or a size class.

D gene | clone size | J gene | V gene | CDR3 protein | CDR3 DNA
TRBD2 | - | TRBJ2-3 | TRBV2 | CARSGVSTDTQYF | TGTGCCAGAAGCGGGGTTAGCACAGATACGCAGTATTTT
TRBD1 | - | TRBJ1-5 | TRBV27 | CASSTSGQGVMPQHF | TGTGCCAGCAGTACCTCGGGACAGGGTGTTATGCCCCAGCATTTT
- | - | TRBJ2-6 | TRBV19 | CASSIWSQGPGANVLTF | TGTGCCAGTAGTATATGGTCCCAGGGGCCTGGGGCCAACGTCCTGACTTTC
- | - | TRBJ2-1 | TRBV28 | CASSPASQSYNEQFF | TGTGCCAGCAGTCCTGCTAGCCAGTCCTACAATGAGCAGTTCTTC
TRBD2 | - | TRBJ2-1 | TRBV9 | CASSTRKEGSGVPYNEQFF | TGTGCCAGCAGCACACGAAAAGAGGGTAGCGGGGTTCCATACAATGAGCAGTTCTTC
TRBD2 | - | TRBJ2-1 | TRBV7-7 | CASSLTSGGSNEQFF | TGTGCCAGCAGCCTTACTAGCGGGGGTAGTAATGAGCAGTTCTTC
TRBD2 | - | TRBJ2-2 | TRBV9 | CASSMRLARKELFF | TGTGCCAGCAGCATGAGACTAGCACGTAAGGAGCTGTTTTTT
TRBD1 | - | TRBJ1-1 | TRBV29-1 | CSVRTGRPPEAFF | TGCAGCGTGAGGACAGGCCGCCCGCCTGAAGCTTTCTTT
- | - | TRBJ1-2 | TRBV7-3 | CASSSSGGREGYTF | TGTGCCAGCAGCTCCTCCGGCGGGCGAGAGGGCTACACCTTC
- | once | TRBJ1-2 | TRBV10-2 | CASSDSQGNGYTF | TGCGCCAGCAGTGATTCTCAGGGAAATGGCTACACCTTC
- | once | TRBJ1-1 | TRBV5-1 | CASSLSGERGFF | TGCGCCAGCAGCTTGTCTGGGGAGCGGGGTTTCTTT
TRBD1 | - | TRBJ1-1 | TRBV19 | CASSTNLGNRGRPNTEAFF | TGTGCCAGTAGTACCAACCTAGGTAACAGGGGGCGGCCGAACACTGAAGCTTTCTTT
TRBD2 | - | TRBJ2-7 | TRBV5-4 | CASSLYSAGAYYEQYF | TGTGCCAGCAGCTTGTATTCAGCGGGAGCATACTACGAGCAGTACTTC
- | - | TRBJ2-5 | TRBV18 | CASSLTRKSRETQYF | TGTGCCAGCTCCCTGACGAGAAAATCTAGGGAGACCCAGTACTTC
TRBD1 | - | TRBJ1-3 | TRBV5-1 | CASRQGTGSGNTIYF | TGCGCCAGCAGACAGGGGACAGGCTCTGGAAACACCATATATTTT
- | few | TRBJ1-4 | TRBV11-3 | CASSLIPRSTVLEKLFF | TGTGCCAGCAGCCTAATCCCCCGCTCGACAGTCTTGGAAAAACTGTTTTTT
- | - | TRBJ1-1 | TRBV10-3 | CAASQTENTEAFF | TGTGCCGCTAGTCAGACAGAGAACACTGAAGCTTTCTTT
- | - | TRBJ1-6 | TRBV15 | CATSRDPQGSPLHF | TGTGCCACCAGCAGAGATCCCCAGGGATCACCCCTCCACTTT
- | - | TRBJ2-2 | TRBV4-1 | CASRRPGQNTGELFF | TGCGCCAGCAGACGCCCGGGACAAAACACCGGGGAGCTGTTTTTT
- | - | TRBJ1-4 | TRBV7-6 | CASSLMDSVTNEKLFF | TGTGCCAGCAGCTTGATGGACAGCGTAACTAATGAAAAACTGTTTTTT
TRBD2 | - | TRBJ2-1 | TRBV5-4 | CASSLVPGLQYNEQFF | TGTGCCAGCAGCTTGGTACCGGGACTACAATACAATGAGCAGTTCTTC
- | - | TRBJ1-6 | TRBV5-6 | CASSTGTFAGSPLHF | TGTGCCAGCAGTACAGGGACCTTCGCGGGTTCACCCCTCCACTTT
- | few | TRBJ1-2 | TRBV19 | CASTRGKGGYTF | TGTGCCAGTACCAGAGGGAAAGGAGGCTACACCTTC
TRBD2 | - | TRBJ2-1 | TRBV19 | CASSIGGYNEQFF | TGTGCCAGTAGTATCGGGGGGTACAATGAGCAGTTCTTC
TRBD1 | - | TRBJ2-3 | TRBV6-1 | CASSEGTGSTDTQYF | TGTGCCAGCAGTGAAGGGACAGGAAGCACAGATACGCAGTATTTT
- | - | TRBJ1-5 | TRBV30 | CAWSGPEGQPQHF | TGTGCCTGGAGCGGCCCGGAGGGGCAGCCCCAGCATTTT
TRBD1 | - | TRBJ1-2 | TRBV6-5 | CASRFGQGAGYTF | TGTGCCAGCAGATTTGGACAGGGGGCGGGCTACACCTTC
- | few | TRBJ1-2 | TRBV6-2/TRBV6-3 | CASSYSRVYGYTF | TGTGCCAGCAGTTACTCGAGGGTATATGGCTACACCTTC
TRBD1 | - | TRBJ2-5 | TRBV5-1 | CASSNQGVQETQYF | TGCGCCAGCAGCAATCAGGGGGTTCAAGAGACCCAGTACTTC
- | - | TRBJ1-3 | TRBV6-1 | CASSENWANSGNTIYF | TGTGCCAGCAGTGAAAACTGGGCCAACTCTGGAAACACCATATATTTT
TRBD2 | - | TRBJ2-7 | TRBV9 | CASSPGLAVSYEQYF | TGTGCCAGCAGCCCTGGACTAGCGGTCTCCTACGAGCAGTACTTC
- | - | TRBJ1-1 | TRBV4-1 | CASSQDGGTGTEAFF | TGCGCCAGCAGCCAAGATGGGGGGACGGGAACTGAAGCTTTCTTT
- | - | TRBJ2-2 | TRBV5-1 | CASNDPIQGTTGELFF | TGCGCCAGCAACGACCCCATACAGGGAACAACCGGGGAGCTGTTTTTT
- | - | TRBJ2-3 | TRBV6-1 | CASSDQGGWSDTQYF | TGTGCCAGCAGTGACCAGGGAGGTTGGTCGGATACGCAGTATTTT
- | - | TRBJ1-5 | TRBV28 | CASSLEEVRAPDQPQHF | TGTGCCAGCAGTTTGGAGGAGGTCCGGGCCCCCGATCAGCCCCAGCATTTT
- | - | TRBJ2-7 | TRBV7-9 | CASSPPVAEHEQYF | TGTGCCAGCAGCCCGCCGGTAGCTGAGCACGAGCAGTACTTC
- | - | TRBJ2-2 | TRBV25-1 | CASSVGGGGHPGELFF | TGTGCCAGCAGTGTGGGAGGAGGGGGCCACCCCGGGGAGCTGTTTTTT
TRBD1 | - | TRBJ1-2 | TRBV29-1 | CSVGGQGLDYGYTF | TGCAGCGTTGGGGGACAGGGGCTAGACTATGGCTACACCTTC
TRBD2 | - | TRBJ2-3 | TRBV5-1 | CASAPSGGADTQYF | TGCGCCAGCGCCCCTAGCGGAGGGGCAGATACGCAGTATTTT
TRBD2 | - | TRBJ2-1 | TRBV7-2 | CASSSTSGSYEQFF | TGTGCCAGCAGCTCGACTAGCGGGAGCTATGAGCAGTTCTTC
- | - | TRBJ1-4 | TRBV28 | CASSLSSGARGTNEKLFF | TGTGCCAGCAGTTTATCATCAGGCGCCCGTGGTACTAATGAAAAACTGTTTTTT
TRBD1 | - | TRBJ1-1 | TRBV5-1 | CASRKTGLPEAFF | TGCGCCAGCAGGAAGACAGGGTTGCCTGAAGCTTTCTTT
- | - | TRBJ1-5 | TRBV6-1 | CASSESYDNQPQHF | TGTGCCAGCAGTGAAAGCTATGACAATCAGCCCCAGCATTTT
TRBD2 | few | TRBJ2-1 | TRBV7-8 | CASGTGGRNEQFF | TGTGCCAGCGGAACGGGGGGGCGTAATGAGCAGTTCTTC
- | - | TRBJ1-2 | TRBV11-2 | CASSPIGRRGFYGYTF | TGTGCCAGCAGCCCCATCGGCCGTAGGGGCTTCTATGGCTACACCTTC
- | - | TRBJ1-1 | TRBV2 | CASRGTGGAFF | TGTGCCAGCAGGGGGACGGGAGGAGCTTTCTTT
TRBD2 | once | TRBJ2-1 | TRBV5-4 | CASTRSGTSPYNEQFF | TGTGCCAGCACCCGGTCCGGGACTAGTCCCTACAATGAGCAGTTCTTC
TRBD2 | - | TRBJ2-1 | TRBV5-1 | CASSLDSGVVEQFF | TGCGCCAGCAGCTTGGACAGCGGGGTCGTGGAGCAGTTCTTC